These 14 T cell receptor beta chains came from one sample sequenced in a study of PD-1 blockade in classical Hodgkin lymphoma. Sequencing was performed with immunoSEQ multiplex PCR; in TCRdb, only in-frame clones are kept and a portion is missing. In the table there are about 85,000 clones, about nine tenths of which are singletons. Every patient experienced relapse after autologous stem cell transplantation, and brentuximab vedotin exposure varied. The specimen comprised peripheral blood mononuclear cells (PBMCs), sampled before the second cycle of nivolumab. All receptors come from a human donor with classical Hodgkin lymphoma.

This chain joins TRBV28 and TRBJ1-5; perhaps TRBD1 as D (6 bases). Trimming pared 3 bases from V and 6 bases from J, leaving 15 bases between. Germline CDR1 and CDR2: MDHEN and SYDVKM. This CDR3 has 15 residues. This CDR3 reads CASSFVTGLAQPQHF. Written as DNA, the CDR3 is TGTGCCAGCAGTTTCGTTACAGGGCTTGCTCAGCCCCAGCATTTT.

J is TRBJ1-3 and V is TRBV9; D not resolved. The germline V and J ends were trimmed by 0 bases and 2 bases, with 9 bases remaining between them. The CDR3 loop spans 15 amino acids. The V gene's germline CDR1 is SGDLS and CDR2 YYNGEE. CDR3 loop: CASSVGRGPGNTIYF. CDR3 nucleotides: TGTGCCAGCAGCGTAGGCCGAGGCCCTGGAAACACCATATATTTT.

Only one count was recorded for this clone. This chain connects TRBV27 to TRBJ2-1; no clear D. Germline values: CDR1 MNHEY, CDR2 SMNVEV (reference sequence). The CDR3 has 15 amino acids. V dropped 2 bases and J dropped 8 bases, with 16 bases sitting between them. The CDR3 spells CASSLLDPSTDEQFF. CDR3 coding DNA: TGTGCCAGCAGTTTACTAGATCCATCCACGGATGAGCAGTTCTTC.

The rearrangement uses TRBV5-1 and TRBJ1-1, with TRBD1 identical over 7 bases. This CDR3 has 16 amino acids. The junction had 10 bases not matched to a gene; V was cut back by 4 bases and J by 1 base. CDR1 and CDR2 (germline): SGHRS, YFSETQ. The CDR3 DNA follows: TGCGCCAGCAGCCCGGGGACAGCGAGACCGAACACTGAAGCTTTCTTT. Encoded protein: CASSPGTARPNTEAFF.

The chain links TRBV5-6 to TRBJ1-5; TRBD1 aligns across 7 bases. Per germline, CDR1 SGHDT and CDR2 YYEEEE. Unmatched junction bases numbered 9, after V lost 3 bases and J lost 0 bases. The CDR3 totals 17 residues. The CDR3 loop is CASSYAGGQRSNQPQHF. The CDR3 nucleotides are TGTGCCAGCAGCTACGCAGGGGGTCAACGTAGCAATCAGCCCCAGCATTTT.

This chain connects TRBV5-6 to TRBJ2-2; 10 bases are shared with TRBD1. V lost 4 bases to trimming and J lost 4 bases; unmatched junction nucleotides: 7. From germline, CDR1 is SGHDT and CDR2 YYEEEE. This CDR3 spans 16 amino acids. CDR3 bases: TGTGCCAGCAGCCTCCGGGACAGGGGATCCACCGGGGAGCTGTTTTTT. Amino acid sequence: CASSLRDRGSTGELFF.

The rearrangement joins TRBV19 to TRBJ1-4; 7 nucleotides match TRBD1. Germline CDR1 and CDR2: LNHDA and SQIVND (reference sequence). The CDR3 totals 15 residues. Trimming took 3 bases from V and 4 from J; bases not matched to a gene: 5. The CDR3 DNA reads TGTGCCAGTAGTATGGGAGACAGGGTTAATGAAAAACTGTTTTTT. This codes for CASSMGDRVNEKLFF.

Here the CDR3 DNA reads TGCGCCAGCAGCCCCCGGACCGGGAGGTATACAGATACGCAGTATTTT. It encodes CASSPRTGRYTDTQYF. This chain joins TRBV4-1 and TRBJ2-3, with 7 bases matching TRBD2. The V gene's germline CDR1 is MGHRA and CDR2 YSYEKL. The CDR3 length is 16 residues. J gave up 3 bases and V 4 bases, and 10 bases lay outside the gene matches.

CDR3 amino acids: CASSSGGQETQYF. CDR3 coding DNA: TGTGCCAGCAGCAGTGGTGGGCAAGAGACCCAGTACTTC. This rearrangement joins TRBV7-9 to TRBJ2-5; no definite D call. Trimming took off 5 bases at V and 2 bases at J, with 9 bases between the two ends. This CDR3 has 13 residues. The germline CDR1 and CDR2 sequences are SEHNR and FQNEAQ (reference sequence).

The chain uses TRBV11-2 and TRBJ1-2, with unresolved D. Looked up from germline, CDR1 is SGHAT and CDR2 is FQNNGV. Deletions cut 5 bases from V and 4 bases from J, with 11 bases between. The CDR3 runs to 13 residues. The CDR3 sequence: CASSLGIFYGYTF. Here the CDR3 DNA reads TGTGCCAGCAGCCTCGGGATCTTCTATGGCTACACCTTC.

This clone was seen a few times. This sequence joins TRBV2 and TRBJ1-5, with D uncertain. Trimming removed 5 bases at V and 6 bases at J, with 11 bases between. The CDR3 runs 13 residues. Germline CDR1 and CDR2: SNHLY and FYNNEI. The CDR3 nucleotides are TGTGCCAGCAGTATCTGGACTAGTCAGCCCCAGCATTTT. Amino acid sequence: CASSIWTSQPQHF.

V gene TRBV21-1 combines with J gene TRBJ1-2; the tabulated D call, TRBD1, remains unverified against the DNA. TRBV21-1 is marked as a pseudogene. CDR3 length equals 18 residues. In nucleotides, the CDR3 is TGTGCCAGCACCCCAACCGGGACATTCTTCGGAGAGGACTATGGCTACACCTTC. It is translated as CASTPTGTFFGEDYGYTF.

The V and J genes are TRBV2 and TRBJ2-2, with D uncertain. CDR3 size: 13 residues. V lost 3 bases and J 3 bases, leaving 5 bases between the germline ends. CDR1 and CDR2 (germline): SNHLY, FYNNEI. The CDR3 region is CASSDQDTGELFF. CDR3 coding DNA: TGTGCCAGCAGTGACCAAGACACCGGGGAGCTGTTTTTT.

The V and J genes are TRBV27 and TRBJ2-7; D is uncertain. This CDR3 has 13 residues. CDR1 is MNHEY and CDR2 is SMNVEV in the germline V gene (reference sequence). Trimming took 0 bases from V and 2 from J, leaving 5 bases between them. CDR3 amino acids: CASSLSRAYEQYF. The DNA of the CDR3 is TGTGCCAGCAGTTTATCGAGAGCCTACGAGCAGTACTTC.